A single T cell receptor beta chain is shown here with its context. Its specificity is unknown. At testing, patients were 2 to 39 years old, with reduced naive and increased memory T-cell proportions. The primer mix had 52 TRBV and 13 TRBJ primers. Assay: immunoSEQ multiplex PCR; the TCRdb copy retains only in-frame clones and omits some. The sample includes roughly 1,100 clones, around nine tenths of them seen just once. The data are from a study of regulatory T cells. Study-wide results and caveats: Treg repertoire restriction varied and was strongest in the two most severe patients. Roughly tenfold fewer unique productive TRB reads came from patient Treg samples versus control samples. In patients, unique TRB V-J pairs were restricted and V/J usage skewed, especially in Tregs. Regulatory T cells from CD3G-deficient patients were less diverse than autologous conventional CD4+ cells and control regulatory cells.

This CDR3 region has 15 residues. The ends lost 2 bases at V and 4 bases at J; junction bases unmatched: 6. The germline V gene encodes CDR1 SGHRS and CDR2 YFSETQ. The specimen was CD4+ Tregs sorted from blood. The origin of this receptor is a person in their twenties or thirties with CD3G deficiency. The V and J genes are TRBV5-1 and TRBJ1-1; 9 bases align to TRBD1. The CDR3 loop is CASSFSADRGTEAFF. DNA of the CDR3: TGCGCCAGCAGCTTCTCTGCGGACAGGGGCACTGAAGCTTTCTTT.